These T cell receptor beta chains were read from a single sample in a study of neurological immune-mediated disorders. TCRdb analysed the 5' RACE reads with MiXCR anew, one entry per CDR3 protein. The table records roughly 62,000 distinct CDR3 sequences, more than 4% of them present only once. Sequenced material: PBMCs. Receptors were obtained from a woman aged 45-60 years with multiple sclerosis. CDR3s include the opening cysteine and the closing phenylalanine or tryptophan. Each record gives: V gene, D gene, J gene, clone size, CDR3 DNA, CDR3 protein. The D gene is left open where the match is weak. A clone size is listed for some rows: how often the clone was seen (once, few, many), or a class if it is expanded.

TRBV18	-	TRBJ2-6	few	TGTGCCAGCACCTCAAGGCAGGGGGCCAACGTCCTGACTTTC	CASTSRQGANVLTF
TRBV29-1	-	TRBJ1-1	few	TGCAGCGTTGGTCTCGGAGCTTTCTTT	CSVGLGAFF
TRBV9	-	TRBJ1-2	many	TGTGCCAGCAGCGTAATGGACTTCAACGGTGGCTACACCTTC	CASSVMDFNGGYTF
TRBV28	-	TRBJ2-5	-	TGTGCCAGCAGTTTAGAGAGGGGAGCGAAGGAGACCCAGTACTTC	CASSLERGAKETQYF
TRBV4-1	-	TRBJ1-5	many	TGCGCCAGCAGCCAAGTATGGGAGCGACAGCCCCAGCATTTT	CASSQVWERQPQHF
TRBV20-1	TRBD2	TRBJ2-3	many	TGCAGTGCTAGGGGACTAGCGGCAGATACGCAGTATTTT	CSARGLAADTQYF
TRBV20-1	-	TRBJ1-6	many	TGCAGTGCTAGCGATGCATTACGGTCACCCCTCCACTTT	CSASDALRSPLHF
TRBV20-1	TRBD1	TRBJ1-5	many	TGCAGTGCTCCGACAGGGGGAAGGGATCAGCCCCAGCATTTT	CSAPTGGRDQPQHF
TRBV7-8	TRBD1	TRBJ1-3	many	TGTGCCAGCAGCTTAGCGGACAGGGGTAGAGGAAACACCATATATTTT	CASSLADRGRGNTIYF
TRBV5-1	-	TRBJ2-3	-	TGCGCCAGCAGCTTAACCCAGGGGATAGATACGCAGTATTTT	CASSLTQGIDTQYF
TRBV7-2	TRBD2	TRBJ2-7	-	TGTGCCAGCACCCGAAAGGGGAGGGGAGAGCAGTACTTC	CASTRKGRGEQYF
TRBV7-2	-	TRBJ2-1	few	TGTGCCAGCAGCTTAGGGGACCTTCCCAGGGATGAGCAGTTCTTC	CASSLGDLPRDEQFF
TRBV20-1	-	TRBJ2-1	many	TGCAGTGCTTTGCAGGCAGGGGCCAACTACGCCAACTACAATGAGCAGTTCTTC	CSALQAGANYANYNEQFF
TRBV4-3	-	TRBJ2-3	many	TGCGCCAGCAGCCAAGATCGGCTGCGGGGCCTGACAGATACGCAGTATTTT	CASSQDRLRGLTDTQYF
TRBV6-5	-	TRBJ2-3	many	TGTGCCAGCAGTCACTTGGACACAGATACGCAGTATTTT	CASSHLDTDTQYF
TRBV6-6	TRBD1	TRBJ2-1	many	TGTGCCAGCAGTTCCGGGACAGGGGTCTACAATGAGCAGTTCTTC	CASSSGTGVYNEQFF
TRBV12-3/TRBV12-4	-	TRBJ2-2	many	TGTGTTCCAAAGTTGAGCGACACCGGGGAGCTGTTTTTT	CVPKLSDTGELFF
TRBV5-1	-	TRBJ1-2	many	TGCGCCAGCAGCTTGGCGGCGGAAGGCTACACCTTC	CASSLAAEGYTF
TRBV12-3/TRBV12-4	-	TRBJ1-2	few	TGTGCCAGCAGCGTTATGAACTATGGCTACACCTTC	CASSVMNYGYTF
TRBV7-3	-	TRBJ1-6	few	TGTGCCAGCAGCTTTACCAGCAGCGGGACTTACTCACCCCTCAACTTT	CASSFTSSGTYSPLNF
TRBV7-9	TRBD1	TRBJ1-6	many	TGTGCCAGCAGCCGCTTGTCGGGACAGGGTAATTCACCCCTCCACTTT	CASSRLSGQGNSPLHF
TRBV7-8	-	TRBJ2-2	many	TGTGCCAGCAGCTTAGTATTCTCGGGGCGAACCGGGGAGCTGTTTTTT	CASSLVFSGRTGELFF